What follows describes a single TCR beta chain. Donation came from healthy HIV-negative adults that had no recent acute infections or vaccinations. Partitioning of CD4+ cells yielded a CD45RA+ naive subset and a CD45RA-negative memory subset. This record comes from a study of shared clonotypes between healthy human individuals. Original data processing: ImmunoSEQ junction-only sequences lacked quality scores, so their filtering differed. Generated by immunoSEQ multiplex PCR, the TCRdb table keeps only in-frame clones and is missing some. V, J and clone size were drawn from that table, and D and trimming were deduced from the DNA. The sample consists of more than 2 million clones, around 95% of them appearing once. Germline CDR1 is SGHNT and CDR2 is YYREEE (reference sequence). CDR3 length: 14 amino acids. V dropped 5 bases and J dropped 4 bases, with 12 bases sitting between them.

V gene TRBV5-4 combines with J gene TRBJ1-4; perhaps TRBD1 as D (6 bases). The source material was naive CD4+ T cells sorted from blood. Regarding subset: CD45RA+ positively selected. This receptor was identified in a man in his late teens or twenties in good health. The CDR3 reads CASRDRSNNEKLFF. The CDR3 coding sequence is TGTGCCAGCAGAGACAGGTCCAATAATGAAAAACTGTTTTTT.